The 28 T cell receptor beta chains in this list originate from one sample, sequenced in a study of tissue T cells after allogeneic stem cell transplantation. Data came from immunoSEQ multiplex PCR; TCRdb stores just in-frame clones and leaves some out. The sample carries more than 45,000 clones, roughly 73% recorded once. The sequenced sample was sorted cells pooled from one or two spleens. The receptors here all came from a pool of C57BL/6 mice in good health.

Of note for this clone: Mouse names are used for the genes. Read coverage stops 1 residue before the CDR3 terminus; the germline J gene supplies the remainder. This rearrangement joins TRBV1 to TRBJ2-5; D gene uncertain. V dropped 1 base and J dropped 0 bases, with 2 bases sitting between them. CDR3 length equals 13 residues. Looked up from germline, CDR1 is NSQYPW and CDR2 is LRSPGD (reference sequence). This CDR3 is CTCSAGNQDTQYF. CDR3 DNA, as far as it was read: TGCACCTGCAGTGCAGGTAACCAAGACACCCAGTAC.

For this clone: The gene names given are mouse names. Sequencing ends 1 residue short of the CDR3 end; the germline J gene provides the rest. The chain is built from TRBV17 and TRBJ1-1, with D maybe TRBD1 (5 bases). This CDR3 comprises 12 residues. Germline V gene sequence: CDR1 MNHDT, CDR2 YYDKIL. V was pared by 6 bases and J by 6 bases, with 11 bases between. Partial CDR3 DNA: TGTGCTAGCAGGCGGGGGAGCGCAGAAGTCTTC. It yields the protein CASRRGSAEVF. The full CDR3 reads CASRRGSAEVFF.

Of note for this clone: Gene names follow the mouse nomenclature. The read stops 1 residue short of the end of the CDR3; the missing end is completed from the germline J gene. The V call is TRBV2, the J call TRBJ1-1; D is uncertain. Trimming shortened V by 2 bases and J by 3 bases, and 10 bases separated the two germline ends. The CDR3 has 14 residues. Germline lookup yields CDR1 LGHNA and CDR2 YSYQKL. This CDR3 is CASSQMELDTEVFF. The CDR3 DNA, read in part, is TGTGCCAGCAGCCAAATGGAGTTGGACACAGAAGTCTTC.

As to this clone: The listed genes are named as in mouse. This chain's CDR3 is CASSGRGHEQYF. Incomplete CDR3 DNA: TGTGCCAGCTCAGGCAGGGGGCATGAACAGTAC. The chain links TRBV12-2 to TRBJ2-7, with 8 bases fitting TRBD1. Coverage ceases 1 residue before the CDR3 finishes, and the germline J gene fills in the end. Looked up from germline, CDR1 is SGHLS and CDR2 is HYDKME. This CDR3 has 12 residues. Trimming at V came to 4 bases and at J to 5 bases, leaving 3 bases not matched to a gene.

A word on this clone: Mouse gene names apply. CDR3 bases read: TGTGCCAGCAGTGGGACAAATACAAACTCCGACTACACC. Its translation is CASSGTNTNSDYT. The complete CDR3 protein is CASSGTNTNSDYTF. V and J are TRBV13-1 and TRBJ1-2, with D perhaps TRBD1 (5 bases). The CDR3 extends 1 residue past the end of the read, so its final part is completed from the germline J gene. V lost 3 bases and J lost 0, with 9 bases in between. Germline V CDR1 and CDR2: NSHNY, SYGAGN. This CDR3 has 14 residues.

On this clone itself: Gene names are the mouse ones. The CDR3 DNA, read in part, is TGTGCAAGCAGCTTAGATCTGGGAAGCTCCTATGAACAGTAC. Translated: CASSLDLGSSYEQY. The CDR3, in full, reads CASSLDLGSSYEQYF. The chain is built from TRBV16 and TRBJ2-7; a possible D gene is TRBD2 (5 bases). The read terminates 1 residue before the CDR3 end, so the remaining end is supplied by the germline J gene. The CDR3 is made up of 15 amino acids. CDR1 SGHSA and CDR2 FRNQAP come from the germline V gene. Deletions cut 0 bases from V and 0 bases from J, with 9 bases between.

Details on this clone: Genes here carry mouse names. Read coverage stops 1 residue before the CDR3 terminus; the germline J gene supplies the remainder. This chain joins TRBV19 and TRBJ1-3; D is uncertain. The germline V and J ends were trimmed by 4 bases and 0 bases, with 2 bases remaining between them. The CDR3 loop spans 12 amino acids. The germline gives CDR1 FNHDT, CDR2 SITEND (reference sequence). Incomplete CDR3 DNA: TGTGCCAGCAGTGATTCTGGAAATACGCTCTAT. This codes for CASSDSGNTLY. The CDR3 reads in full as CASSDSGNTLYF.

About this clone itself: Mouse germline and gene names are used. The CDR3 is cut off 1 residue early in the read; its end comes from the germline J gene. The rearrangement links TRBV31 to TRBJ1-5; 7 bases map to TRBD1. Germline CDR1 GKSSPN, CDR2 SITVG. The CDR3 runs to 14 residues. The V and J ends lost 0 bases and 3 bases, in that order; junction bases with no gene match: 2. The CDR3 DNA, read in part, is TGTGCCTGGAGTCTAGGGGGCAGCAACCAGGCTCCGCTT. Amino acid sequence: CAWSLGGSNQAPL. The complete CDR3 sequence is CAWSLGGSNQAPLF.

Of note for this clone: Germline and genes: mouse. The missing CDR3 end, 1 residue past where the read stops, is filled in from the germline J gene. V gene TRBV3 combines with J gene TRBJ1-3; weak D call: TRBD1 (5 bases). Between the trimmed V and J ends, which lost 4 bases and 0 bases, there was a span of 7 bases. The CDR3 runs to 14 residues. CDR1 is SNHLY and CDR2 is FYNGKV in the germline V gene (reference sequence). The CDR3 is CASSSTGSGNTLYF. Partial CDR3 DNA: TGTGCCAGCAGCTCTACAGGTTCTGGAAATACGCTCTAT.

To note about this clone: The genes and germline here are from mouse. The read gets to within 1 residue of the CDR3 end, and the germline J gene fills in the rest. The genes are TRBV19 and TRBJ2-5; 10 positions match TRBD2. The CDR3 covers 14 residues. With 4 bases clipped from V and 5 bases from J, the junction kept 4 bases outside the gene matches. The V gene's germline CDR1 is FNHDT and CDR2 SITEND (reference sequence). The sequenced part of the CDR3 DNA is TGTGCCAGCAGTCCTGGGGGGGCGCGAGACACCCAGTAC. Translation: CASSPGGARDTQY. The whole CDR3 protein is CASSPGGARDTQYF.

As regards this clone: The listed genes are named as in mouse. The DNA ends 1 residue before the CDR3 does, and the rest of the CDR3 is filled in from the germline J gene. The rearrangement uses TRBV4 and TRBJ1-4; D perhaps matches TRBD1 (6 bases). Germline CDR1 and CDR2: LGHDT and YNNKQL (reference sequence). The CDR3 extends over 14 amino acids. The ends were cut back, 3 bases at V and 1 base at J, with 6 bases in the middle. The CDR3 bases that were read are TGTGCCAGCAGCTACAGGGGTTCCAACGAAAGATTATTT. Protein: CASSYRGSNERLF. The full CDR3 is CASSYRGSNERLFF.

In regard to this clone: Germline and genes: mouse. The sequenced fragment ends 1 residue before the CDR3 boundary, so the rest is inferred from the germline J gene. This chain uses TRBV13-2 with TRBJ2-3; 8 bases align to TRBD2. The CDR3 is made up of 14 amino acids. CDR1 and CDR2 from the germline V gene are NNHNN and SYGAGS (reference sequence). With 3 bases clipped from V and 0 bases from J, the junction kept 0 bases outside the gene matches. The CDR3 sequence: CASGGTGSAETLYF. The CDR3 bases that were read are TGTGCCAGCGGTGGGACTGGGAGTGCAGAAACGCTGTAT.

As for this clone: Mouse gene names and germline throughout. The CDR3 loop reads CASSSGQGARNSPLYF. The CDR3 DNA, read in part, is TGTGCCAGCAGCTCGGGACAGGGGGCGCGTAATTCGCCCCTCTAC. The chain uses TRBV3 and TRBJ1-6; 12 bases fit TRBD1. The read comes to an end 1 residue before the CDR3 does, leaving the germline J gene to fill in the end. TRBJ1-6 is known as an ORF, though its function is uncertain. Germline V CDR1 and CDR2: SNHLY, FYNGKV (reference sequence). CDR3 length: 16 amino acids. V was clipped by 4 bases and J by 6 bases; unmatched bases: 4.

As concerns this clone: The listed genes are named as in mouse. Partial CDR3 DNA: TGTGCCAGCTCCCGACTGGGGGACCAAGACACCCAGTAC. It is translated as CASSRLGDQDTQY. In full, the CDR3 reads CASSRLGDQDTQYF. This chain joins TRBV12-2 and TRBJ2-5; 9 nucleotides match TRBD2. The read falls 1 residue short of the CDR3 end, and the missing part is taken from the germline J gene. The CDR3 loop spans 14 amino acids. The V gene end was trimmed by 4 bases and the J gene end by 1 base; junction bases not matched to a gene: 2. Germline assignment: CDR1 SGHLS and CDR2 HYDKME. Together with reference TRBV12-2 and TRBJ2-5, the CDR3 gives the full variable domain: NSGVVQSPRYIIKGKGERSILKCIPISGHLSVAWYQQTQGQELKFFIQHYDKMERDKGNLPSRFSVQQFDDYHSEMNMSALELEDSAVYFCASSRLGDQDTQYFGPGTRLLVL.

This clone was counted between two and nine times. Gene names and germline match the mouse. The CDR3 goes on 1 residue after the read ends, and that part is filled in from the germline J gene. V usage is TRBV1 and J usage is TRBJ2-7; D remains unclear. Trimming took 1 base from V and 0 from J, leaving 7 bases between them. Per germline, CDR1 NSQYPW and CDR2 LRSPGD (reference sequence). This CDR3 region has 14 residues. CDR3 protein: CTCSAGTNSYEQYF. CDR3 DNA (partial): TGCACCTGCAGTGCAGGGACCAACTCCTATGAACAGTAC.

This clone was seen only a few times. Genes and germline are mouse. Read coverage stops 1 residue before the CDR3 terminus; the germline J gene supplies the remainder. The gene calls are TRBV20 and TRBJ1-5; D remains unclear. CDR3 length: 10 residues. The V gene lost 7 bases and the J gene lost 0 bases, with 1 base spanning the gap. Germline V gene lookup returns CDR1 GFQATS and CDR2 STVNSAI. CDR3 DNA (partial): TGTGGTGATAACAACCAGGCTCCGCTT. This translates into CGDNNQAPL. The whole CDR3 reads CGDNNQAPLF.

This clone was detected a few times. The listed genes are named as in mouse. The read stops 1 residue short of the end of the CDR3; the missing end is completed from the germline J gene. The chain uses TRBV3 and TRBJ1-3; D unclear. Deletions cut 5 bases from V and 0 bases from J, with 5 bases between. This CDR3 region has 13 residues. Germline V gene sequence: CDR1 SNHLY, CDR2 FYNGKV (reference sequence). The sequenced CDR3 bases are TGTGCCAGCAGCCCACGTTCTGGAAATACGCTCTAT. Protein: CASSPRSGNTLY. The CDR3 in its entirety is CASSPRSGNTLYF.

Concerning this clone: The genes are named according to mouse. The read ends 1 residue shy of where the CDR3 ends; the end is completed using the germline J gene. The gene calls are TRBV19 and TRBJ1-4; 10 bases line up with TRBD1. The CDR3 consists of 13 residues. Germline CDR1 is FNHDT and CDR2 is SITEND (reference sequence). V was clipped by 6 bases and J by 7 bases; unmatched bases: 3. The covered CDR3 bases are TGTGCCAGCAAGGGACAGGGGTGCGAAAGATTATTT. It specifies CASKGQGCERLF. From start to end, the CDR3 is CASKGQGCERLFF.

Points on this clone: Gene names are mouse gene names. Read coverage stops 1 residue before the CDR3 terminus; the germline J gene supplies the remainder. The chain has TRBV13-3 and TRBJ1-2; D is unresolved. Trimming shortened V by 2 bases and J by 0 bases, and 5 bases separated the two germline ends. Germline V gives CDR1 NNHDY, CDR2 SYVADS. This CDR3 has 13 amino acids. CDR3 amino acids: CASSDSTNSDYTF. CDR3 DNA (partial): TGTGCCAGCAGTGACTCAACAAACTCCGACTACACC.

Points on this clone: The listed genes are named as in mouse. The read comes to an end 1 residue before the CDR3 does, leaving the germline J gene to fill in the end. The genes are TRBV13-3 and TRBJ1-3; D is undetermined. Germline CDR1 NNHDY, CDR2 SYVADS. The CDR3 has 15 residues. Trimming cost V 0 bases and J 0 bases, with 7 bases left between them. CDR3 bases read: TGTGCCAGCAGTGATGCAACATTTTCTGGAAATACGCTCTAT. Protein sequence: CASSDATFSGNTLY. The full-length CDR3 reads as CASSDATFSGNTLYF.

Points on this clone: Gene names and germline refer to mouse. The read is 1 residue too short to cover the CDR3 end, so that end is filled in from the germline J gene. The chain carries TRBV31 and TRBJ1-5; TRBD1 agrees at 11 bases. The V and J ends lost 2 bases and 6 bases, in that order; junction bases with no gene match: 3. Germline V gene sequence: CDR1 GKSSPN, CDR2 SITVG. The CDR3 extends over 14 amino acids. The sequenced part of the CDR3 DNA is TGTGCCTGGAGTTCCGGGACAGGGGGCCAGGCTCCGCTT. Amino acid sequence: CAWSSGTGGQAPL. The whole CDR3 protein reads CAWSSGTGGQAPLF. Supplemented by reference TRBV31 and TRBJ1-5, the full variable domain reads AQTIHQWPVAEIKAVGSPLSLGCTIKGKSSPNLYWYWQATGGTLQQLFYSITVGQVESVVQLNLSASRPKDDQFILSTEKLLLSHSGFYLCAWSSGTGGQAPLFGEGTRLSVL.

This clone was counted only a few times. Gene and germline names: mouse. Sequencing ends 1 residue short of the CDR3 end; the germline J gene provides the rest. The rearrangement links TRBV13-2 to TRBJ2-7; the match to TRBD2 covers 14 bases. The V gene end was trimmed by 0 bases and the J gene end by 6 bases; junction bases not matched to a gene: 2. The CDR3 spans 15 residues. Germline values: CDR1 NNHNN, CDR2 SYGAGS (reference sequence). The CDR3 DNA, read in part, is TGTGCCAGCGGTGATGAGGGACTGGGGGGGCGTGAACAGTAC. Its translation: CASGDEGLGGREQY. The whole CDR3 is CASGDEGLGGREQYF.

This clone was found a few times. The genes are named according to mouse. With the read ending 1 residue before the CDR3 end, the germline J gene is used to fill in that end. The chain couples TRBV15 to TRBJ2-7; D is undetermined. CDR1 is SGHND, CDR2 FRSKSL, per germline. V lost 5 bases, J lost 0 bases, and 5 bases lay in between. The CDR3 has 12 residues. CDR3 bases read: TGTGCCAGCAGTCACAGCTCCTATGAACAGTAC. This translates into CASSHSSYEQY. The full CDR3 protein is CASSHSSYEQYF.

As concerns this clone: Mouse gene names and germline throughout. The missing CDR3 end, 1 residue past where the read stops, is filled in from the germline J gene. V usage is TRBV20 and J usage is TRBJ2-3, with 14 positions matching TRBD2. The CDR3 runs to 16 residues. Germline V lookup: CDR1 GFQATS, CDR2 STVNSAI. Trimming took 0 bases from V and 3 from J; bases not matched to a gene: 2. The sequenced CDR3 bases are TGTGGTGCTAGGGACGGGACTGGGGGGGCGGCAGAAACGCTGTAT. This translates into CGARDGTGGAAETLY. The whole CDR3 protein reads CGARDGTGGAAETLYF. Variable domain in full (rest from reference TRBV20 and TRBJ2-3): GALVYQYPRRTICKSGTSMRMECQAVGFQATSVAWYRQSPQKTFELIALSTVNSAIKYEQNFTQEKFPISHPNLSFSSMTVLNAYLEDRGLYLCGARDGTGGAAETLYFGSGTRLTVL.

As concerns this clone: Gene names are the mouse ones. The CDR3 is cut off 1 residue early in the read; its end comes from the germline J gene. J is TRBJ2-7 and V is TRBV13-2, with 9 bases matching TRBD2. Trimming at V came to 0 bases and at J to 6 bases, leaving 7 bases not matched to a gene. The CDR3 sequence is 15 residues long. CDR1 NNHNN and CDR2 SYGAGS come from the germline V gene (reference sequence). The part of the CDR3 DNA that was read is TGTGCCAGCGGTGATGCAGAATGGGGGGGCGGTGAACAGTAC. Translated, it gives CASGDAEWGGGEQY. In full, the CDR3 is CASGDAEWGGGEQYF.

Details on this clone: Germline and genes: mouse. The CDR3 end lies 1 residue beyond the end of the read and is filled in from the germline J gene. The V and J genes are TRBV14 and TRBJ1-2; unclear D gene. This CDR3 has 12 amino acids. The V gene's germline CDR1 is SGHDT and CDR2 FRDEAV. Deletions cut 2 bases from V and 5 bases from J, with 7 bases between. Incomplete CDR3 DNA: TGTGCCAGCAGTTTTTGGGATTCCGACTACACC. The encoded protein is CASSFWDSDYT. The whole CDR3 sequence reads CASSFWDSDYTF.

Details on this clone: The genes and germline here are from mouse. Sequencing ends 1 residue short of the CDR3 end; the germline J gene provides the rest. The rearrangement joins TRBV5 to TRBJ1-4; D is undetermined. This CDR3 comprises 15 residues. The ends were cut back, 4 bases at V and 0 bases at J, with 9 bases in the middle. Germline CDR1 LGHNA, CDR2 YNLKQL (reference sequence). The CDR3 loop reads CASSPRHISNERLFF. The part of the CDR3 DNA that was read is TGTGCCAGCAGCCCCCGACATATTTCCAACGAAAGATTATTT.

This clone was detected only a few times. Any gene name here is a mouse gene name. The read terminates 1 residue ahead of where the CDR3 ends, so the germline J gene completes it. V and J are TRBV1 and TRBJ2-7; D gene ambiguous. Germline V gene sequence: CDR1 NSQYPW, CDR2 LRSPGD (reference sequence). V was clipped by 3 bases and J by 4 bases, with 7 bases between them. This CDR3 comprises 12 residues. The CDR3 is CTCSAPEYEQYF. The CDR3 DNA, read in part, is TGCACCTGCAGTGCTCCGGAATATGAACAGTAC.